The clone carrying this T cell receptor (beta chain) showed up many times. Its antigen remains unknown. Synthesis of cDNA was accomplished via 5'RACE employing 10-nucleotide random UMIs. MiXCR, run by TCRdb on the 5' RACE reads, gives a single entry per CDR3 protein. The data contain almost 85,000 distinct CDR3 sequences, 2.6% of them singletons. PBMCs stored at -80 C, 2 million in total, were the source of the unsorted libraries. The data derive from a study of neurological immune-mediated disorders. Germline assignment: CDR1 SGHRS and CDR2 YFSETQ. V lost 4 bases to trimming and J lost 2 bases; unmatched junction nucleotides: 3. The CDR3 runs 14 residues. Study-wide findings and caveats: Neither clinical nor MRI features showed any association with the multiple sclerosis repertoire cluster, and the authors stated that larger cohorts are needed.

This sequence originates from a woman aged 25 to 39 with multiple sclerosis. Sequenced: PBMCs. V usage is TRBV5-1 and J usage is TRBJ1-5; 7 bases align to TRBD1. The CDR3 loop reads CASSQTGGNQPQHF. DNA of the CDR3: TGCGCCAGCAGCCAAACAGGGGGCAATCAGCCCCAGCATTTT.